The next 31 T cell receptor beta chains were all read from a single sample in a study of T cells in Graves' hyperthyroidism and ophthalmopathy. What was amplified from RNA transcripts were TCR beta CDR3 regions. The study used the HTBI primer set for a first-round RT-PCR of the TCR CDR3. In TCRdb, the multiplex PCR reads were re-called with MiXCR into one record per CDR3 protein. The data show about 620,000 distinct CDR3 sequences, with 15% to 20% seen just once and less than 4.5% held by the top ten. Sequences were obtained from blood. Receptors originate from a woman aged 25 to 39 with Graves' hyperthyroidism.

A few counts support this clonotype. The chain carries TRBV4-3 and TRBJ2-4, with TRBD1 matching 9 bases. Germline assignment: CDR1 LGHNA and CDR2 YSLEER. V was pared by 1 base and J by 2 bases, with 6 bases of the junction left unmatched. This CDR3 contains 17 residues. The CDR3 DNA reads as TGCGCCAGCAGCCAAGGCCCAACAGGGGGCTCCAAAAACATTCAGTACTTC. Protein product: CASSQGPTGGSKNIQYF.

The rearrangement uses TRBV6-9 and TRBJ2-3; no definite D call. The CDR3 length is 17 residues. Trimming took 3 bases from V and 0 from J, leaving 16 bases between them. Germline V gene sequence: CDR1 MNHGY, CDR2 SVAAGI. CDR3 residues: CASSYLTYGGSTDTQYF. Written as DNA, the CDR3 is TGTGCCAGCAGTTACCTAACCTATGGCGGAAGCACAGATACGCAGTATTTT.

The chain carries TRBV9 and TRBJ1-2, with a tentative D call TRBD1 (5 bases). CDR1 is SGDLS, CDR2 YYNGEE, per germline. The CDR3 has 14 residues. V was cut by 0 bases and J by 6 bases, with 12 bases left in between. This CDR3 reads CASSVVSGSDGYTF. The DNA of the CDR3 is TGTGCCAGCAGCGTAGTATCAGGGTCGGATGGCTACACCTTC.

This clonotype was found a few times. The V and J genes are TRBV30 and TRBJ1-2; maybe TRBD1 (6 bases). The V end was cut by 0 bases, the J end by 8 bases, with 10 bases between. The V gene's germline CDR1 is GTSNPN and CDR2 SVGIG (reference sequence). The length of the CDR3 is 12 residues. The CDR3 reads CAWSVQGPGYTF. CDR3 sequence (DNA): TGTGCCTGGAGTGTCCAGGGGCCGGGCTACACCTTC.

Only a few counts were recorded for this clonotype. This chain connects TRBV5-8 to TRBJ2-7, with TRBD2 as a possible D gene (6 bases). Germline V gene lookup returns CDR1 SGHTS and CDR2 YDEGEE. This CDR3 is 13 amino acids long. The germline V and J ends were trimmed by 0 bases and 7 bases, with 11 bases remaining between them. The CDR3 coding sequence is TGTGCCAGCAGCTTGGCCGTGGAGGGGGAGCAGTACTTC. Residues: CASSLAVEGEQYF.

The J gene is TRBJ2-2, the V gene TRBV19; tentatively, D is TRBD1 (6 bases). CDR3 length: 14 residues. V gave up 4 bases and J gave up 5 bases, with 11 bases separating them. Per germline, CDR1 LNHDA and CDR2 SQIVND (reference sequence). This chain's CDR3 is CASSTGQLTGELFF. The CDR3 DNA follows: TGTGCCAGTAGTACCGGACAGCTTACCGGGGAGCTGTTTTTT.

At least ten counts were recorded for this clonotype. This chain uses TRBV7-3 with TRBJ1-1; D call uncertain. The CDR3 consists of 13 residues. V lost 5 bases to trimming and J lost 4 bases, with 11 bases between them. CDR1 SGHTA and CDR2 FQGTGA come from the germline V gene. The CDR3 sequence: CASSLMKSTEAFF. The DNA for the CDR3 is TGTGCCAGCAGCCTAATGAAGAGCACTGAAGCTTTCTTT.

This clonotype was counted only a few times. The V gene is TRBV29-1, the J gene TRBJ2-3; a possible D gene is TRBD2 (5 bases). The germline gives CDR1 SQVTM, CDR2 ANQGSEA. The CDR3 has 12 amino acids. Here the CDR3 DNA reads TGCAGTATAGCCGAAGGGAGTTATACGCAGTATTTT. It yields the protein CSIAEGSYTQYF.

The sample holds many counts of this clonotype. This sequence joins TRBV7-8 and TRBJ1-1, with TRBD1 matching 9 bases. The CDR3 has 17 amino acids. The trim removed 0 bases at V and 1 base at J, leaving 6 bases unmatched. CDR1 is SGHVS, CDR2 FQNEAQ, per germline. The CDR3 DNA reads as TGTGCCAGCAGCTTAGCAGGGACAGGGTATGGGAACACTGAAGCTTTCTTT. Amino acid sequence: CASSLAGTGYGNTEAFF.

Only a few counts were recorded for this clonotype. V is TRBV7-9 and J is TRBJ2-7; D is perhaps TRBD2 (7 bases). The germline V and J ends were trimmed by 4 bases and 4 bases, with 11 bases remaining between them. Per germline, CDR1 SEHNR and CDR2 FQNEAQ (reference sequence). The CDR3 sequence is 13 residues long. The CDR3 sequence: CASSWGGRYEQYF. The CDR3 bases are TGTGCCAGCAGCTGGGGGGGCAGGTACGAGCAGTACTTC.

V usage is TRBV6-2 or TRBV6-3 and J usage is TRBJ2-2, with 13 bases that match TRBD2. Germline CDR1 is MNHEY and CDR2 is SVGEGT. V was clipped by 6 bases and J by 5 bases; unmatched bases: 9. This CDR3 spans 17 amino acids. CDR3 bases: TGTGCCAGCAGGAGTACGCGACTAGCGGGAGGTACCGGGGAGCTGTTTTTT. Protein sequence: CASRSTRLAGGTGELFF.

The V call is TRBV28, the J call TRBJ1-5; TRBD1 matches at 8 bases. The V segment lost 5 bases and the J segment 5 bases; nucleotides outside the gene matches: 5. The CDR3 has 14 residues. CDR1 MDHEN and CDR2 SYDVKM come from the germline V gene. The CDR3 reads CASSLRGRDQPQHF. Here the CDR3 DNA reads TGTGCCAGCAGTCTCAGGGGGCGCGATCAGCCCCAGCATTTT. The complete variable domain, with remaining parts taken from reference TRBV28 and TRBJ1-5, reads DVKVTQSSRYLVKRTGEKVFLECVQDMDHENMFWYRQDPGLGLRLIYFSYDVKMKEKGDIPEGYSVSREKKERFSLILESASTNQTSMYLCASSLRGRDQPQHFGDGTRLSIL.

This clonotype was detected ten times or more. V is TRBV28 and J is TRBJ1-1, with TRBD1 as a possible D gene (6 bases). V gave up 8 bases and J gave up 1 base, with 17 bases separating them. The CDR3 sequence is 15 residues long. The germline V gene has CDR1 MDHEN and CDR2 SYDVKM. The CDR3 nucleotides read TGTGCCAGCCACACACGGACAGCTCCGAACACTGAAGCTTTCTTT. Its translation is CASHTRTAPNTEAFF.

This clonotype has a handful of counts. J is TRBJ1-5 and V is TRBV10-3, with D possibly TRBD1 on 5 matching bases. The V gene's germline CDR1 is ENHRY and CDR2 SYGVKD. The CDR3 runs 16 residues. V was trimmed by 3 bases and J by 3 bases, leaving 15 bases between them. The CDR3: CAISDRTGGSNQPQHF. CDR3 DNA: TGTGCCATCAGTGACAGGACTGGGGGTTCCAATCAGCCCCAGCATTTT.

This clonotype was observed many times. The chain joins TRBV5-1 to TRBJ2-7; D perhaps matches TRBD2 (5 bases). The germline CDR1 and CDR2 sequences are SGHRS and YFSETQ. With 6 bases removed from V and 1 base from J, the gap between germline ends came to 17 bases. CDR3 length: 15 amino acids. CDR3 loop: CASKVLGAVSYEQYF. The CDR3 nucleotides read TGCGCCAGCAAGGTATTGGGAGCGGTGTCCTACGAGCAGTACTTC. Based on the CDR3 plus reference TRBV5-1 and TRBJ2-7, the full variable domain is KAGVTQTPRYLIKTRGQQVTLSCSPISGHRSVSWYQQTPGQGLQFLFEYFSETQRNKGNFPGRFSGRQFSNSRSEMNVSTLELGDSALYLCASKVLGAVSYEQYFGPGTRLTVT.

The chain joins TRBV9 to TRBJ1-6; D is unresolved. Trimming removed 2 bases at V and 10 bases at J, with 7 bases between. Germline loops: CDR1 SGDLS, CDR2 YYNGEE. This CDR3 comprises 12 residues. The DNA of the CDR3 is TGTGCCAGCAGCGTTTACGGATCACCCCTCCACTTT. It encodes CASSVYGSPLHF.

Remarks on this clonotype: Since a much larger clone is just one base distant, this may be a read error. Likely a read error: the CDR3 ends without its conserved phenylalanine or tryptophan. The chain couples TRBV7-8 to TRBJ2-3, with TRBD2 matching 12 bases. CDR3 size: 17 residues. J was trimmed by 0 bases and V by 1 base; bases with no gene match: 2. Germline CDR1 SGHVS, CDR2 FQNEAQ. In DNA, the CDR3 is TGTGCCAGCAGCTTAGTAGGGACTAGCGGGAGCACAGATACGCAGTATTCT. It specifies CASSLVGTSGSTDTQYS.

This clonotype has a count of ten or more. The chain is built from TRBV30 and TRBJ2-1; 13 bases are a match to TRBD2. Trimming cost V 3 bases and J 7 bases; bases outside gene matches: 6. This CDR3 has 15 residues. Germline V gene data show CDR1 as GTSNPN and CDR2 as SVGIG (reference sequence). The CDR3 DNA reads as TGTGCCTGGAGCCCGGGACTAGCGGGACGAAATGAGCAGTTCTTC. Translating gives CAWSPGLAGRNEQFF.

This clonotype has just a few counts. The rearrangement uses TRBV5-1 and TRBJ2-5; D may correspond to TRBD1 or TRBD2 (5 bases each). There are 13 residues in the CDR3. Per the germline V gene, CDR1 is SGHRS and CDR2 is YFSETQ. V was pared by 4 bases and J by 9 bases, with 16 bases between. The CDR3 here is CASSPDRGRAQYF. The CDR3 region has the DNA TGCGCCAGCAGCCCGGACCGGGGCAGGGCCCAGTACTTC.

This clonotype was observed a handful of times. A much more abundant neighbour one base away suggests this may be a read error. V is TRBV2 and J is TRBJ2-7; 14 nucleotides agree with TRBD2. The CDR3 contains 15 residues. V trimming: 4 bases; J trimming: 7 bases; junction bases outside the gene matches: 6. Germline assignment: CDR1 SNHLY and CDR2 FYNNEI. The CDR3, as DNA: TGTGCCAGCAGTGGACTAGCGGGAGGGCTGGGGGAGCAGTACTTC. It codes for CASSGLAGGLGEQYF. Based on the CDR3 plus reference TRBV2 and TRBJ2-7, the full variable domain is EPEVTQTPSHQVTQMGQEVILRCVPISNHLYFYWYRQILGQKVEFLVSFYNNEISEKSEIFDDQFSVERPDGSNFTLKIRSTKLEDSAMYFCASSGLAGGLGEQYFGPGTRLTVT.

In this sample, this clonotype turned up a few times. The chain combines TRBV7-2 with TRBJ1-5; D might be TRBD1 (5 bases). The V gene lost 3 bases and the J gene lost 3 bases, with 12 bases spanning the gap. The CDR3 loop spans 15 amino acids. Germline V lookup: CDR1 SGHTA, CDR2 FQGNSA. CDR3 in amino acids: CASSFHGADNQPQHF. CDR3 DNA sequence: TGTGCCAGCAGCTTCCATGGGGCGGACAATCAGCCCCAGCATTTT.

This sequence joins TRBV5-1 and TRBJ2-5, with 7 nucleotides matching TRBD2. After removal of 0 bases from V and 5 bases from J, the junction contained 7 bases not matched to a gene. Germline values: CDR1 SGHRS, CDR2 YFSETQ. The CDR3 has 15 amino acids. CDR3 in amino acids: CASSLVRGGKETQYF. The DNA for the CDR3 is TGCGCCAGCAGCTTGGTTCGCGGGGGAAAGGAGACCCAGTACTTC.

At least ten counts were recorded for this clonotype. V and J are TRBV28 and TRBJ2-1; D might be TRBD2 (6 bases). The ends were cut back, 2 bases at V and 7 bases at J, with 15 bases in the middle. Germline V gives CDR1 MDHEN, CDR2 SYDVKM. The CDR3 has 15 amino acids. CDR3 in amino acids: CASSLGGTGHNEQFF. The CDR3 nucleotides read TGTGCCAGCAGTTTAGGAGGGACTGGTCATAATGAGCAGTTCTTC.

Here the CDR3 reads CASSLRSLSSNEKLFF. The CDR3 DNA follows: TGTGCCAGCAGCTTGAGGTCCCTAAGCTCTAATGAAAAACTGTTTTTT. The V call is TRBV5-4, the J call TRBJ1-4; no definite D call. This CDR3 comprises 16 residues. V was cut by 1 base and J by 3 bases, with 13 bases left in between. CDR1 and CDR2 (germline): SGHNT, YYREEE (reference sequence).

This clonotype has more than one count but fewer than ten. V is TRBV7-2 and J is TRBJ1-1; no definite D call. Trimming cost V 1 base and J 6 bases, with 15 bases left between them. Germline loops: CDR1 SGHTA, CDR2 FQGNSA. CDR3 length: 15 amino acids. The CDR3 loop is CASSLVLTGAAEAFF. In nucleotides, the CDR3 is TGTGCCAGCAGCTTAGTCTTAACGGGCGCCGCTGAAGCTTTCTTT.

A few counts support this clonotype. The V call is TRBV28, the J call TRBJ1-2, with TRBD1 as a possible D gene (5 bases). CDR3 length equals 12 residues. Germline lookup yields CDR1 MDHEN and CDR2 SYDVKM. Trimming cost V 3 bases and J 8 bases, with 10 bases left between them. This CDR3 is CASSFPGSGYTF. In DNA, the CDR3 is TGTGCCAGCAGTTTTCCAGGGAGCGGCTACACCTTC.

The CDR3 here is CASSPLRQGNTGELFF. The CDR3 DNA is TGTGCCAGCTCACCCCTAAGACAGGGGAACACCGGGGAGCTGTTTTTT. The rearrangement uses TRBV18 and TRBJ2-2, with 7 bases aligning to TRBD1. The CDR3 spans 16 residues. V was clipped by 3 bases and J by 1 base; unmatched bases: 5. CDR1 and CDR2 (germline): KGHSH, LQKENI.

This clonotype was observed at least ten times. The chain couples TRBV3-1 to TRBJ2-3; D is ambiguous. The CDR3 consists of 12 residues. The V gene's germline CDR1 is LGHDT and CDR2 YNNKEL (reference sequence). Trimming stripped 1 base from V and 3 bases from J, with 2 bases between. CDR3 region: CASSQVTDTQYF. In DNA, the CDR3 is TGTGCCAGCAGCCAAGTGACAGATACGCAGTATTTT.

There are a few counts of this clonotype. CDR3 coding DNA: TGCAGTGCTAGGTTCAGGGGCGACTATGGCTACACCTTC. This codes for CSARFRGDYGYTF. V and J are TRBV20-1 and TRBJ1-2; a weak D match, TRBD1 (6 bases). V was cut by 3 bases and J by 3 bases, with 11 bases left in between. Germline CDR1 DFQATT, CDR2 SNEGSKA (reference sequence). The CDR3 is 13 residues long.

This clonotype came up many times. V gene TRBV30 combines with J gene TRBJ2-7; a weak D match, TRBD2 (5 bases). The V gene's germline CDR1 is GTSNPN and CDR2 SVGIG (reference sequence). The CDR3 is made up of 14 amino acids. V lost 0 bases and J lost 7, with 16 bases in between. The CDR3 loop is CAWSVGGSLGEQYF. Here the CDR3 DNA reads TGTGCCTGGAGTGTTGGCGGGTCCCTCGGAGAGCAGTACTTC.

The rearrangement links TRBV15 to TRBJ1-4; no firm D call. There are 15 residues in the CDR3. Looked up from germline, CDR1 is LNHNV and CDR2 is YYDKDF (reference sequence). V was pared by 5 bases and J by 4 bases, with 14 bases between. CDR3: CATSRTRGYNEKLFF. CDR3 coding DNA: TGTGCCACCAGCCGGACCCGCGGGTATAATGAAAAACTGTTTTTT.